This T cell receptor beta chain was recovered during a study of cytomegalovirus exposure and HLA in healthy donors. Study-level points and caveats: In a later analysis, V- and J-gene trimming of beta chains associated with a DCLRE1C missense variant, replicated independently.

The CDR3 loop spans 16 amino acids. Germline CDR1 reads MDHEN; CDR2 reads SYDVKM. Germline trimming cut 1 base from V and 5 bases from J; bases unmatched to any gene: 9. Points on this clone: Its matching antigen is unknown.

PCR involved 60 Vbeta and 13 Jbeta primers. Repertoires were generated with immunoSEQ multiplex PCR, while TCRdb's copy carries only in-frame clones and drops some. This sample has some 150,000 clones, with approximately 78% found just once. The V call is TRBV28, the J call TRBJ2-3; TRBD2 matches 7 bases. Material for sequencing was PBMCs. The origin of this receptor is a woman aged 45-65 years in good health and CMV-seropositive. The CDR3 coding sequence is TGTGCCAGCAGTTTATCCGACGTGGGGGGGAGAGATACGCAGTATTTT. Translating it yields CASSLSDVGGRDTQYF.